These T cell receptor beta chains were read from a single sample in a study of blood T cells in healthy people across ages. TCRdb used MiXCR to reprocess the 5' RACE reads, holding one entry per CDR3 protein. The table includes roughly 800,000 distinct CDR3 sequences, roughly 50% detected once. The source material was blood. The receptors here all came from a man aged 25 to 40 in good health. Both conserved end residues are part of each CDR3. The order of the fields is D gene, clone size, J gene, V gene, CDR3 protein, CDR3 DNA. A D gene is named only where the DNA matches it firmly. Clone size appears in some rows only: once, few, many, or a class for an expanded clone.

D: -; size: -; J: TRBJ2-3; V: TRBV7-2; CDR3: CASSLATSRNHYTDTQYF; DNA: TGTGCCAGCAGCTTAGCCACCTCCAGGAACCACTACACAGATACGCAGTATTTT
D: -; size: -; J: TRBJ2-7; V: TRBV2; CDR3: CASTGTLAHYEQYF; DNA: TGTGCCAGCACTGGGACCTTAGCCCACTACGAGCAGTACTTC
D: -; size: many; J: TRBJ2-7; V: TRBV7-2; CDR3: CASSLQGSSYEQYF; DNA: TGTGCCAGCAGCTTACAGGGGAGCTCCTACGAGCAGTACTTC
D: -; size: -; J: TRBJ1-5; V: TRBV15; CDR3: CATGRVYSNQPQHF; DNA: TGTGCCACCGGGAGGGTATATAGCAATCAGCCCCAGCATTTT
D: -; size: -; J: TRBJ1-2; V: TRBV9; CDR3: CASSVAGFHGYTF; DNA: TGTGCCAGCAGCGTAGCCGGGTTTCATGGCTACACCTTC
D: -; size: -; J: TRBJ2-7; V: TRBV20-1; CDR3: CSASPRLRGSYNEQYF; DNA: TGCAGTGCTAGCCCTCGCTTGAGGGGCTCCTACAATGAGCAGTACTTC
D: -; size: few; J: TRBJ2-4; V: TRBV29-1; CDR3: CSVVEGNIQYF; DNA: TGCAGCGTTGTTGAGGGTAACATTCAGTACTTC
D: TRBD2; size: -; J: TRBJ2-1; V: TRBV27; CDR3: CASSFGLANNEQFF; DNA: TGTGCCAGCAGTTTTGGACTAGCGAACAATGAGCAGTTCTTC
D: -; size: few; J: TRBJ1-2; V: TRBV4-2; CDR3: CASSPEAGADYGYTF; DNA: TGTGCCAGCAGCCCTGAGGCAGGGGCGGACTATGGCTACACCTTC
D: -; size: -; J: TRBJ2-5; V: TRBV21-1; CDR3: CASSTFTLIAGLQETQYF; DNA: TGTGCCAGCAGCACCTTCACCTTGATAGCGGGGCTTCAAGAGACCCAGTACTTC
D: -; size: -; J: TRBJ2-7; V: TRBV29-1; CDR3: CSVLENSYEQYF; DNA: TGCAGCGTTCTCGAAAACTCCTACGAGCAGTACTTC
D: -; size: -; J: TRBJ2-7; V: TRBV5-1; CDR3: CASSLDDSQYEQYF; DNA: TGCGCCAGCAGCTTGGACGACAGTCAGTACGAGCAGTACTTC
D: -; size: -; J: TRBJ2-7; V: TRBV18; CDR3: CASSTLDSEQYF; DNA: TGTGCCAGCTCAACCCTGGACAGTGAGCAGTACTTC
D: TRBD2; size: -; J: TRBJ2-3; V: TRBV10-3; CDR3: CAISVGGRASTDTQYF; DNA: TGTGCCATCAGTGTAGGAGGGAGGGCAAGCACAGATACGCAGTATTTT
D: TRBD2; size: -; J: TRBJ2-1; V: TRBV27; CDR3: CASSLLAGEVFNEQFF; DNA: TGTGCCAGCAGTCTCCTAGCGGGGGAGGTGTTTAATGAGCAGTTCTTC
D: TRBD1; size: -; J: TRBJ2-6; V: TRBV7-9; CDR3: CASTNYGTGGMGANVLTF; DNA: TGTGCCAGCACCAACTATGGGACAGGGGGAATGGGGGCCAACGTCCTGACTTTC
D: TRBD1; size: -; J: TRBJ1-2; V: TRBV5-1; CDR3: CASSGQGDYGYTF; DNA: TGCGCCAGCAGCGGACAGGGTGACTATGGCTACACCTTC
D: -; size: few; J: TRBJ1-2; V: TRBV7-9; CDR3: CASSQEWDYGYTF; DNA: TGTGCCAGCAGCCAGGAATGGGATTATGGCTACACCTTC
D: TRBD2; size: few; J: TRBJ2-1; V: TRBV15; CDR3: CATSPDLAVYNEQFF; DNA: TGTGCCACCAGTCCAGACCTAGCGGTCTACAATGAGCAGTTCTTC
D: TRBD1; size: -; J: TRBJ2-7; V: TRBV20-1; CDR3: CSAAGTATYEQYF; DNA: TGCAGTGCTGCCGGGACAGCAACCTACGAGCAGTACTTC
D: -; size: -; J: TRBJ1-5; V: TRBV18; CDR3: CASSPGTGTLNQPQHF; DNA: TGTGCCAGCTCACCCGGAACAGGGACACTTAATCAGCCCCAGCATTTT
D: -; size: -; J: TRBJ1-1; V: TRBV5-6; CDR3: CASSFLVETEAFF; DNA: TGTGCCAGCAGCTTCTTAGTGGAGACTGAAGCTTTCTTT
D: -; size: -; J: TRBJ2-5; V: TRBV4-3; CDR3: CASSQVVSRETQYF; DNA: TGCGCCAGCAGCCAAGTGGTATCGCGGGAGACCCAGTACTTC
D: -; size: -; J: TRBJ2-7; V: TRBV13; CDR3: CASSPSPSYEQYF; DNA: TGTGCCAGCAGCCCCAGCCCCTCCTACGAGCAGTACTTC
D: -; size: few; J: TRBJ1-4; V: TRBV7-9; CDR3: CASSENQVLNEKLFF; DNA: TGTGCCAGCAGCGAAAATCAGGTCCTCAATGAAAAACTGTTTTTT
D: TRBD2; size: -; J: TRBJ2-5; V: TRBV7-6; CDR3: CASRPPGVLAGRETQYF; DNA: TGTGCCAGCAGACCACCCGGGGTACTAGCGGGAAGAGAGACCCAGTACTTC
D: TRBD2; size: -; J: TRBJ2-1; V: TRBV10-2; CDR3: CASTPSLAGINNEQFF; DNA: TGCGCCAGCACACCCTCACTAGCGGGGATAAACAATGAGCAGTTCTTC
D: -; size: few; J: TRBJ2-1; V: TRBV4-3; CDR3: CASSQDRSNGEQFF; DNA: TGCGCCAGCAGCCAAGATCGAAGTAATGGTGAGCAGTTCTTC
D: -; size: -; J: TRBJ2-5; V: TRBV12-3/TRBV12-4; CDR3: CASSPIRVAQYF; DNA: TGTGCCAGCAGTCCCATAAGAGTGGCTCAGTACTTC
D: TRBD2; size: -; J: TRBJ2-4; V: TRBV29-1; CDR3: CSARTGGLAGEGIQYF; DNA: TGCAGCGCCCGAACGGGGGGACTAGCGGGAGAGGGCATTCAGTACTTC
D: TRBD2; size: few; J: TRBJ2-7; V: TRBV7-2; CDR3: CASSPGLAGGHYEQYF; DNA: TGTGCCAGCAGCCCCGGTTTAGCGGGGGGGCACTACGAGCAGTACTTC